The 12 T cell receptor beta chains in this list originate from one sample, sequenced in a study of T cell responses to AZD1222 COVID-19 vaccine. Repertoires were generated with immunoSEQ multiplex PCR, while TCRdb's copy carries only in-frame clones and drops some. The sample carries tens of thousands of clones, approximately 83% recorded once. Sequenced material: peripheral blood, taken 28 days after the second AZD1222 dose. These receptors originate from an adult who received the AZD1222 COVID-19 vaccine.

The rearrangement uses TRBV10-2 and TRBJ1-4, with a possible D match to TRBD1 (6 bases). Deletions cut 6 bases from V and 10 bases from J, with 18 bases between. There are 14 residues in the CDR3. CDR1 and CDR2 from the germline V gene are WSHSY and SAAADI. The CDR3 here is CASSPTRLRGKLFF. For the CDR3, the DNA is TGCGCCAGCAGCCCGACACGACTCAGGGGAAAACTGTTTTTT.

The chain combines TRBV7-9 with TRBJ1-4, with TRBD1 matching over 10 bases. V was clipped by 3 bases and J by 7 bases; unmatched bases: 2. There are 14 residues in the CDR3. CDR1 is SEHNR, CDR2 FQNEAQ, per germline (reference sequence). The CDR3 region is CASSLTGGGEKLFF. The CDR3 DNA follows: TGTGCCAGCAGCTTGACAGGGGGCGGTGAAAAACTGTTTTTT.

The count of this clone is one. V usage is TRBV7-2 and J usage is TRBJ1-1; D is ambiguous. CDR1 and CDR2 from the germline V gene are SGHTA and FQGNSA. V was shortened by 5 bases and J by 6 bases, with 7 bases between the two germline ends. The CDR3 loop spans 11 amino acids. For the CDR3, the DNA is TGTGCCAGCAGCGCGTATCCTGAAGCTTTCTTT. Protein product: CASSAYPEAFF.

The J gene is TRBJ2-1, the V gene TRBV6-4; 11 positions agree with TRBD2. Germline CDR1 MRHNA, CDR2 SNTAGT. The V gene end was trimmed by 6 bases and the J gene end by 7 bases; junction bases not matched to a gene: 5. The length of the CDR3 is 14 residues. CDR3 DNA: TGTGCCAGCAGACTAGCGGGGGATTCTAATGAGCAGTTCTTC. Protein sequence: CASRLAGDSNEQFF.

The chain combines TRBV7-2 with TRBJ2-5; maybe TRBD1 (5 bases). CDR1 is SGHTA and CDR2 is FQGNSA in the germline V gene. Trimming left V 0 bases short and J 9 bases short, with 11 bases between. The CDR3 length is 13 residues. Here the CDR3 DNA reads TGTGCCAGCAGCTTAGCGAAGGGGAAGGCCCAGTACTTC. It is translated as CASSLAKGKAQYF.

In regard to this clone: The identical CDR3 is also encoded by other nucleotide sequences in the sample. This CDR3 reads CASRETGTDTQYF. CDR3 sequence (DNA): TGTGCCAGCAGGGAGACAGGCACAGATACGCAGTATTTT. V usage is TRBV6-5 and J usage is TRBJ2-3, with D maybe TRBD1 (5 bases). CDR1 MNHEY and CDR2 SVGAGI come from the germline V gene. The CDR3 has 13 amino acids. V was clipped by 6 bases and J by 1 base, with 8 bases between them.

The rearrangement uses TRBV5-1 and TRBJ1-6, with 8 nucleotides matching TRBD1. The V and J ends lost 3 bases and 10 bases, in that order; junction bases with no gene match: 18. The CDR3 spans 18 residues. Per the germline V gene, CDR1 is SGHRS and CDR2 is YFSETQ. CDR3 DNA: TGCGCCAGCAGCTCGGGTGACCCCCCTGACAGGGGACAATCACCCCTCCACTTT. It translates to CASSSGDPPDRGQSPLHF.

The CDR3 nucleotides read TGTGCCAGCAGCGTCCCCGGGGGGCGCACCGGGGAGCTGTTTTTT. Its translation is CASSVPGGRTGELFF. The chain couples TRBV3-1 (or the pseudogene TRBV3-2) to TRBJ2-2; tentatively, D is TRBD2 (7 bases). Looked up from germline, CDR1 is LGHDT and CDR2 is YNNKEL (reference sequence). Between the trimmed V and J ends, which lost 5 bases and 4 bases, there was a span of 14 bases. This CDR3 contains 15 residues.

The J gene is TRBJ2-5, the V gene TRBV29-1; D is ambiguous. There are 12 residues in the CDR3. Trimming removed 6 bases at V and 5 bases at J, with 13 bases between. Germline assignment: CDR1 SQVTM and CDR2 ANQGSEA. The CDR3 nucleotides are TGCAGCGTGGTGGGCGGTGTGGAGACCCAGTACTTC. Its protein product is CSVVGGVETQYF.

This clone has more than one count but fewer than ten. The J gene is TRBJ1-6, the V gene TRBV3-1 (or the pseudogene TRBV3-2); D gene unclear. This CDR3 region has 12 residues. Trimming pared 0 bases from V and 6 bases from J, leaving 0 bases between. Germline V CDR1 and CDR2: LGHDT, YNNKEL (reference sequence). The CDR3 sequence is CASSQDNSPLHF. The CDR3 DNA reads TGTGCCAGCAGCCAAGATAATTCACCCCTCCACTTT.

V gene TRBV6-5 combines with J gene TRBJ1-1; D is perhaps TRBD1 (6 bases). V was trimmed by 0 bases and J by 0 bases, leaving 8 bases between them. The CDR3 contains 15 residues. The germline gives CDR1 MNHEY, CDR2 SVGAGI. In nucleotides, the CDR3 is TGTGCCAGCAGTTACTCCGGACAGTTGAACACTGAAGCTTTCTTT. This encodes CASSYSGQLNTEAFF.

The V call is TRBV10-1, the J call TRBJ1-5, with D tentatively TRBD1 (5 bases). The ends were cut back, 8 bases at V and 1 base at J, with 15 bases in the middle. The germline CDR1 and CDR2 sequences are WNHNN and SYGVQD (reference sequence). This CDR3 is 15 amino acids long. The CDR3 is CASLLRAGSNQPQHF. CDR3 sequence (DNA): TGCGCCAGCTTGCTCAGGGCAGGAAGCAATCAGCCCCAGCATTTT.